This TCR beta chain is drawn from a study of cytomegalovirus exposure and HLA in healthy donors. Details on this clone: Antigen unknown.

Study findings and constraints: The classifier reportedly diagnosed cytomegalovirus status with high specificity and sensitivity.

In the PCR, 60 Vbeta and 13 Jbeta primers were used. TCRdb's copy holds only in-frame clones and misses some; the assay was immunoSEQ multiplex PCR. This sample has 150,000 to 200,000 clones, with 78% found just once. Specimen: PBMCs. This receptor was identified in a woman aged 45-65 years in good health and CMV-seropositive.

The DNA of the CDR3 is TGTGCCAGCAGGACGACTAGCGGGACAACAGATACGCAGTATTTT. It codes for CASRTTSGTTDTQYF. The V and J genes are TRBV6-5 and TRBJ2-3; 11 positions agree with TRBD2. This CDR3 region has 15 residues. V lost 6 bases, J lost 3 bases, and 5 bases stayed unmatched. The germline CDR1 and CDR2 sequences are MNHEY and SVGAGI.